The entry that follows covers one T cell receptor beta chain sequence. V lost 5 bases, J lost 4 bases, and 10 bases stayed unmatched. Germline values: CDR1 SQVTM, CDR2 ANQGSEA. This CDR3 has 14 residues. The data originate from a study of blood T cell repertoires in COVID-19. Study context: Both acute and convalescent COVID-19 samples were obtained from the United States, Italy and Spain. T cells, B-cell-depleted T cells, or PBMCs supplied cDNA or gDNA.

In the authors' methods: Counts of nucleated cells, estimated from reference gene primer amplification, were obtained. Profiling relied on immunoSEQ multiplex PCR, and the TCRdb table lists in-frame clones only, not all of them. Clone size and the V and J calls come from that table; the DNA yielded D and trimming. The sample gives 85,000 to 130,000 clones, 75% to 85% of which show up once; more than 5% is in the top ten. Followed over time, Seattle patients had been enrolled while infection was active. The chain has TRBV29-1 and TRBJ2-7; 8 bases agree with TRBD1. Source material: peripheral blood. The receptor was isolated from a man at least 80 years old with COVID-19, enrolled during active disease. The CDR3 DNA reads TGCAGCGTTCGAAAGGCAGGGGGCATTTACGAGCAGTACTTC. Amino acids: CSVRKAGGIYEQYF.